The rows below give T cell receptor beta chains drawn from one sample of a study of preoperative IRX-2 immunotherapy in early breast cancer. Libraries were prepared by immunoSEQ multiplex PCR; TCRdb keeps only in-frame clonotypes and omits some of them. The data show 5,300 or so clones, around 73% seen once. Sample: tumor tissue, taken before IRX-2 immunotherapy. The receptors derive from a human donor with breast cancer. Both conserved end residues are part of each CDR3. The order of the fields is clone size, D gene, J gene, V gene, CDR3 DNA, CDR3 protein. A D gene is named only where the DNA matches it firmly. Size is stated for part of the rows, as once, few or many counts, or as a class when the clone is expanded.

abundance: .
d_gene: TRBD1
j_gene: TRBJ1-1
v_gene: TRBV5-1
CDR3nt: TGCGCCAGTCGACAGGGGGCAGGAGACACTGAAGCTTTCTTT
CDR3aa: CASRQGAGDTEAFF

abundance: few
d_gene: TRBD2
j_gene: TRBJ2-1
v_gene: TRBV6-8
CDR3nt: TGTGCCAGCAGTTACACGCTAGCGGGAGTTAAGAATGAGCAGTTCTTC
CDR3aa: CASSYTLAGVKNEQFF

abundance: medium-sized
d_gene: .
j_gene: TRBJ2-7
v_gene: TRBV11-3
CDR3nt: TGTGCCAGCAGGGAAGGGGAACGGTGGGGCCACGAGCAGTACTTC
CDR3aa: CASREGERWGHEQYF

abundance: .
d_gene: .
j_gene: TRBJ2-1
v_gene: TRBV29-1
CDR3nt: TGCAGCGTTGAAGAAGGGTCAGCATCCGGGTTCTTC
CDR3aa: CSVEEGSASGFF

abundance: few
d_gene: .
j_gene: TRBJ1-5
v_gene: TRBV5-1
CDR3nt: TGCGCCAGCAGCTTACTGAGTGGAAGCAATCAGCCCCAGCATTTT
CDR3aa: CASSLLSGSNQPQHF

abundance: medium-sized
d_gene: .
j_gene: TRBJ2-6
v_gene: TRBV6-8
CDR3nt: TGTGCCAGCAGTTACTCGATGGACTCTGGGGCCAACGTCCTGACTTTC
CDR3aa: CASSYSMDSGANVLTF

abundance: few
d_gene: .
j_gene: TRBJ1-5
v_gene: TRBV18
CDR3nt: TGTGCCAGCTCACGGACAGACACCAATCAGCCCCAGCATTTT
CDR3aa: CASSRTDTNQPQHF

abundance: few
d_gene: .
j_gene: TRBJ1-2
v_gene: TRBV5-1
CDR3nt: TGCGCCAGCAGCCCGGGGAGTGAAGCTAACTATGGCTACACCTTC
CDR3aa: CASSPGSEANYGYTF

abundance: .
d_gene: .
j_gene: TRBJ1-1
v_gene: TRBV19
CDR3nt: TGTGCCAGTCAATTGGGGGGGCAAAGCACTGAAGCTTTCTTT
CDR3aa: CASQLGGQSTEAFF

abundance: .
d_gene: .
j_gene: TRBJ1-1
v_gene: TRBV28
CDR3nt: TGTGCCAGCAGTTTAGTCGGCAACATGAACACTGAAGCTTTCTTT
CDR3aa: CASSLVGNMNTEAFF

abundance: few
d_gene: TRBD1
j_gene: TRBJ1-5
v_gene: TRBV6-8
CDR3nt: TGTGCCAGCAAGACAGGGGGCAATCAGCCCCAGCATTTT
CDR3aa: CASKTGGNQPQHF

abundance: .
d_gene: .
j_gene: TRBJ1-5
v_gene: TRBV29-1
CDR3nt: TGCAGCGTCGGACAGTCAAGCAATCAGCCCCAGCATTTT
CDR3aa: CSVGQSSNQPQHF

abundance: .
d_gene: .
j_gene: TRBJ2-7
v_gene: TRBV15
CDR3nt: TGTGCCACCAGCAGAGGTGCAACAGCGGACGAGCAGTACTTC
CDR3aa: CATSRGATADEQYF

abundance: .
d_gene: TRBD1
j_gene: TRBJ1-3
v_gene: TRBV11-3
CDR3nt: TGTGCCAGCAGCCCCTCGGGACAGGGAATTGGAAACACCATATATTTT
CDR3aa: CASSPSGQGIGNTIYF

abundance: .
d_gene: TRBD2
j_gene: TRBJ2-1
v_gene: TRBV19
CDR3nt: TGTGCCAGTAGTGCCCGACTAGCGGGTGCTACCTCCTACAATGAGCAGTTCTTC
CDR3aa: CASSARLAGATSYNEQFF

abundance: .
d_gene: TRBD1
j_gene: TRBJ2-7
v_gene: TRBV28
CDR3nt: TGTGCCAGCAGGGATACAGGGGGAGGCTCCTACGAGCAGTACTTC
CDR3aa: CASRDTGGGSYEQYF

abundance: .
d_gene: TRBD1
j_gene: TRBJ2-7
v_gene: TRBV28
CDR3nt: TGTGCCAGCAGCACGGCGGGACAGGGTAACTACGAGCAGTACTTC
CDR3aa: CASSTAGQGNYEQYF

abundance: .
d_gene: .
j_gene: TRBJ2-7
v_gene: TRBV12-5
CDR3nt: TGTGCCTTGGGGGGACAACCTTCCCCAGTTCCTTACGAGCAGTACTTC
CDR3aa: CALGGQPSPVPYEQYF

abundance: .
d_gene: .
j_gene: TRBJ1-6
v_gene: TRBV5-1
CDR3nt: TGCGCCAGCAGCTTTCGCCGGGACGGGGCCGCCCTAAATTCACCCCTCCACTTT
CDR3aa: CASSFRRDGAALNSPLHF

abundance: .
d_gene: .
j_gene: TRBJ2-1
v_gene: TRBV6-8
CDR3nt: TGTGCCAGCAGTTTCCCCGGGACGGATAATGAGCAGTTCTTC
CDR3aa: CASSFPGTDNEQFF

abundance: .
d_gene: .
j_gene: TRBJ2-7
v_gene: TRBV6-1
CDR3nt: TGTGCCAGCAGTGAAGCGGGACAAACCTACGAGCAGTACTTC
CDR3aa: CASSEAGQTYEQYF

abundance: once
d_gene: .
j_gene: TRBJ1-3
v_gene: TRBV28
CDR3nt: TGTGCCAGCAGTTTAGGCCTGTTCGGAGGAAACACCATATATTTT
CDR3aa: CASSLGLFGGNTIYF

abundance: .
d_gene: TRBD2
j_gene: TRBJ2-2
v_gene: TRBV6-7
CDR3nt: TGTGCCAGCACCTCCGCTGGACTAGCGGGAGGGGAGCACGGGGAGCTGTTTTTT
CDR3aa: CASTSAGLAGGEHGELFF

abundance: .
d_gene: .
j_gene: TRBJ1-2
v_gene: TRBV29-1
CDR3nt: TGCAGCGCCATTGGGGACAATGCCGGGAGTGGCTACACCTTC
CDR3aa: CSAIGDNAGSGYTF